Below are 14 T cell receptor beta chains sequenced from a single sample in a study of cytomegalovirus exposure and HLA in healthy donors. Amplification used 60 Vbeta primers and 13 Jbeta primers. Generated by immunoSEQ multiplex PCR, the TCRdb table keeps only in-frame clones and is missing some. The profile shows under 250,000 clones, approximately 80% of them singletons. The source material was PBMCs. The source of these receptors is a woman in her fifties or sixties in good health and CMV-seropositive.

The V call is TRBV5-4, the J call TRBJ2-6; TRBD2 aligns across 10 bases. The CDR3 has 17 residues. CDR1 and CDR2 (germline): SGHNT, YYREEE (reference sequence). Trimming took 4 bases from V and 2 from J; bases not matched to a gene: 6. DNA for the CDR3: TGTGCCAGCAGCGGGAGCGGGAGGGCCGCTGGGGCCAACGTCCTGACTTTC. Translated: CASSGSGRAAGANVLTF.

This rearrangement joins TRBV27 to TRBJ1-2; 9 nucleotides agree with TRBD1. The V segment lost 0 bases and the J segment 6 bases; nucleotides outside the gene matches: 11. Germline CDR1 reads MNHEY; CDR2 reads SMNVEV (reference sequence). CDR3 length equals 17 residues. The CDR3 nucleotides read TGTGCCAGCAGTTTATCCTTTCCCGGGACAGGGAGGGATGGCTACACCTTC. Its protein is CASSLSFPGTGRDGYTF.

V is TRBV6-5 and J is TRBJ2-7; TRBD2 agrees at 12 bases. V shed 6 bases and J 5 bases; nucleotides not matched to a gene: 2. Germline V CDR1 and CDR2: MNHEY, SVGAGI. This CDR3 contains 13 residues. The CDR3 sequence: CASRRLAGDEQYF. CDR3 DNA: TGTGCCAGCAGGCGACTAGCGGGAGACGAGCAGTACTTC.

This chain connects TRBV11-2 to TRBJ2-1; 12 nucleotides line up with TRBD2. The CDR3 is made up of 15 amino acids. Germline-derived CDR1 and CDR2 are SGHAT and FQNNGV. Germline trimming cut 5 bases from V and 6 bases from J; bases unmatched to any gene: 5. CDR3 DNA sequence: TGTGCCAGCAGCCCAGGACTAGCGGGACGCAATGAGCAGTTCTTC. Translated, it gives CASSPGLAGRNEQFF.

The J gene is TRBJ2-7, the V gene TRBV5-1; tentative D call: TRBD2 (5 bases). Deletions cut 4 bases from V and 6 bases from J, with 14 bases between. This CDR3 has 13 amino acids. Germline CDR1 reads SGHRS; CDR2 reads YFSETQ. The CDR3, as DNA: TGCGCCAGCAGCCCACCGGCTAGCTTCGAGCAGTACTTC. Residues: CASSPPASFEQYF.

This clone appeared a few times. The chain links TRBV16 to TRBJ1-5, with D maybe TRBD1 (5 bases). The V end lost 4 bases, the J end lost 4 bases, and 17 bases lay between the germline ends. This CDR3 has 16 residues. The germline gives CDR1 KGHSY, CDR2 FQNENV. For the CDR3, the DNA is TGTGCCAGCAGCCCCCATCGGGGGGGGTCAAATCAGCCCCAGCATTTT. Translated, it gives CASSPHRGGSNQPQHF.

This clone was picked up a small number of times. The CDR3 coding sequence is TGTGCCAGCAGTTCCCCTGGGAGAGGGAGCGAGCAGTACTTC. Translating it yields CASSSPGRGSEQYF. V is TRBV27 and J is TRBJ2-7, with D tentatively TRBD2 (5 bases). Trimming shortened V by 4 bases and J by 6 bases, and 16 bases separated the two germline ends. The length of the CDR3 is 14 residues. CDR1 and CDR2 (germline): MNHEY, SMNVEV (reference sequence).

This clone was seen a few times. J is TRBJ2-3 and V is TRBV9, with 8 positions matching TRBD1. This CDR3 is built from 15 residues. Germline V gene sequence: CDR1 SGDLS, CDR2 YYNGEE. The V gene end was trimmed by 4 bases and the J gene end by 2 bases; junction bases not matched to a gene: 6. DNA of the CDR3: TGTGCCAGCAGCCAAGGACAGGGAATCACAGATACGCAGTATTTT. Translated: CASSQGQGITDTQYF.

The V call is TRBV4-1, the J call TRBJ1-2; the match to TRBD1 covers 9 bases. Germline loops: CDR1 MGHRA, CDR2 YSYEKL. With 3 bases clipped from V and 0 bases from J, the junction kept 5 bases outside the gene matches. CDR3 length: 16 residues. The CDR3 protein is CASSHNTGGSNYGYTF. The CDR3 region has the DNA TGCGCCAGCAGCCATAATACAGGGGGCTCTAACTATGGCTACACCTTC.

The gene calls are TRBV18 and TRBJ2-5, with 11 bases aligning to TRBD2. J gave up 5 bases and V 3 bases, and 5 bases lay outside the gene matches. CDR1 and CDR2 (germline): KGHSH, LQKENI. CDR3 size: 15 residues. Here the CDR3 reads CASSPASGRFETQYF. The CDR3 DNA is TGTGCCAGCTCACCCGCTAGCGGGAGGTTTGAGACCCAGTACTTC. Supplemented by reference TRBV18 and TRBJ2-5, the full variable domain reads NAGVMQNPRHLVRRRGQEARLRCSPMKGHSHVYWYRQLPEEGLKFMVYLQKENIIDESGMPKERFSAEFPKEGPSILRIQQVVRGDSAAYFCASSPASGRFETQYFGPGTRLLVL.

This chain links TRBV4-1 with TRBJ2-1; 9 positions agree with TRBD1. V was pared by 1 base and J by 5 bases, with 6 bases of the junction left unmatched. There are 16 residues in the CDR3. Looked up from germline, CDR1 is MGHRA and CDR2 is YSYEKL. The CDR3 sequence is CASSQASGTGNNEQFF. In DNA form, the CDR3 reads TGCGCCAGCAGCCAAGCTTCCGGGACAGGGAACAATGAGCAGTTCTTC.

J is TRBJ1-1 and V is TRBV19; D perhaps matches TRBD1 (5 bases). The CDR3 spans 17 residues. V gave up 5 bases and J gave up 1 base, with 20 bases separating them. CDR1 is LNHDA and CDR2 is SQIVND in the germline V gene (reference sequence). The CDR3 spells CASSPTSRAQGNTEAFF. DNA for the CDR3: TGTGCCAGTAGTCCCACCTCCAGGGCCCAGGGGAACACTGAAGCTTTCTTT.

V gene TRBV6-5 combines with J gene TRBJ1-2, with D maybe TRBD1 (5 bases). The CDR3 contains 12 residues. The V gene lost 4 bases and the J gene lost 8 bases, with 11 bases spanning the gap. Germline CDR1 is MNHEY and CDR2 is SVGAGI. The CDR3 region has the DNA TGTGCCAGCAGTTCCGGCGGACAAGGCTACACCTTC. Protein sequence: CASSSGGQGYTF.

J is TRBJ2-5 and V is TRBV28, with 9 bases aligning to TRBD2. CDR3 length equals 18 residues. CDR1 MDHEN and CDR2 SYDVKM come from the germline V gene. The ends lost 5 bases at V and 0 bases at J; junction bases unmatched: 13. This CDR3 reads CASSKATWLAGHQETQYF. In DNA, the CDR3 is TGTGCCAGCAGTAAGGCAACTTGGCTAGCGGGGCACCAAGAGACCCAGTACTTC.